This T cell receptor (beta chain) is from a study of CD8+ T cells in alopecia areata. About the study: It was oral tofacitinib, at 5 to 10 mg twice daily, that treated patients received.

V lost 5 bases, J lost 6 bases, and 16 bases lay in between. CDR1 is SGHRS and CDR2 is YFSETQ in the germline V gene. The CDR3 runs 14 residues. Extracted RNA was reverse transcribed, and the resulting cDNA served as sequencing template. Assay used: immunoSEQ multiplex PCR; TCRdb lists only in-frame clones, some missing. The repertoire holds about 91,000 clones, with about 45% as singletons. Patients with alopecia areata provided lesional scalp punch biopsies as well as peripheral blood. A few counts support this clone. Its antigen remains unidentified. Study-level findings and limits: Higher clonality and more expanded CD8+ clones appeared in lesional than normal scalp. Scalp samples also contribute reads from the resident alphabeta T cells found in normal skin.

The sequence was obtained from a human donor with alopecia areata. What was sequenced was CD4+ T cells sorted from blood. The chain has TRBV5-1 and TRBJ2-3, with D possibly being TRBD1 (6 bases). The CDR3 reads CASRQGTWSDTQYF. The CDR3 region has the DNA TGCGCCAGCAGACAAGGGACATGGTCCGATACGCAGTATTTT.